This T cell receptor beta chain is drawn from a study of shared clonotypes between healthy human individuals (dated by TCRdb to about 2020). Background for the entire study: A couple of women and three men aged 18 to 49 years were included in the cohort. Between about 0.85 and 9.5 billion PBMCs per donor were obtained by leukapheresis. For each donor, CD4 naive and CD4 memory were each run on three plates, CD8 naive on two plates, and CD8 memory on one plate. To increase sequencing depth and limit assay-specific biases, TCR repertoire library preparation and sequencing were carried out by different laboratories using diverse techniques. Blood TCR repertoires of roughly five healthy adults were deeply sequenced to estimate repertoire size and the extent of clonotype sharing between individuals. Results and caveats for the whole study, not just this receptor: Naive subsets generally had larger estimated clonotype richness than memory subsets did. Compared with non-shared clonotypes, clonotypes shared by all four sorted-subset donors had higher generation probabilities. Rarefaction of sorted-subset datasets indicated incomplete sequencing despite the large sequencing depth. Pairwise subsampling led to the expectation that sequencing depth would affect the degree of clonotype sharing among donors. Across a few donors, 5% to 6% of naive CD4, roughly 3.3% of naive CD8, under 2.5% of memory CD4, and roughly 0.4% of memory CD8 clonotypes were shared. Only blood was sampled, and tissue TCR repertoires likely differ from those in blood. Because the study included a small number of donors, the genetic and exposure-history diversity represented was limited.

Between the V and J ends, shortened by 6 bases and 6 bases respectively, the junction contains 22 bases. CDR1 is given as KGHSH and CDR2 as LQKENI, both from the germline V gene. Including the terminal cysteine and phenylalanine, the CDR3 comprises 16 residues. CDR3 DNA is the only sequence kept; it has 48 bases, read in frame from the first base. Healthy HIV-negative adults with no recently reported acute infections or vaccinations were included as donors. Every donor was a Caucasian adult living in Nashville, Tennessee, USA. Magnetic negative selection was used to enrich CD4+ T cells, after which naive cells were positively selected on CD45RA and the negative fraction became the memory subset. Blood was obtained by leukapheresis, after which PBMCs were separated by Ficoll-Histopaque density gradient centrifugation and cryopreserved in liquid nitrogen vapor phase. Purity and quantity of every magnetically sorted T cell population were checked by analytical flow cytometry. Genomic DNA was isolated from every sorted fraction and measured by UV absorbance on a Nanodrop 2000c.

Points on this clone: The specificity of this receptor is unknown. Base qualities are missing; no much larger clone stands one base away.

Using the deep immunoSEQ assay, multiplex PCR amplified TCR CDR3 regions from genomic DNA. For each cell subset, the extracted genomic DNA was distributed evenly across all wells of several immunoSEQ 96-well plates, and each plate served as one replicate. Each replicate PCR for sorted subsets received about 180 ng genomic DNA, equal to tens of thousands of T cell genomes. Purified libraries were quantified with a Qubit 3.0 fluorometer, sized on a Bioanalyzer 2100, and re-quantified with the KAPA Library Quantification kit. Every immunoSEQ 96-well plate was sequenced on a separate single-read 150-cycle Illumina NextSeq 550 flow cell. Processing in the source paper ran as follows. Because the immunoSEQ output held only junctional sequences and lacked quality scores, the filtering could not match the filtering applied to full-length reads. To assign V/J genes and CDR3, sequences were annotated using PyIR, a Python wrapper for IgBLAST v1.9, with IMGT germline references. Reads with weak V/J assignments (E-value above 1e-6), missing CDR3, stop codons, out-of-frame junctions, or ambiguous translated residues were removed. A V3J clonotype was defined by an identical inferred V gene, J gene, and CDR3 amino acid sequence. Percentage overlap between repertoires was calculated by dividing the number of shared unique clonotypes by the size of the smaller repertoire. Richness of each repertoire was evaluated using RTK rarefaction, the Chao1 estimator, and Recon v2.1 estimates of unobserved clonotypes. For all TCRbeta clonotypes obtained by the gDNA method from several donors, generation probabilities were computed with OLGA. Held by TCRdb, this immuneACCESS table contains in-frame sequences only and omits some clones. Under half of the omission traces to an unresolved V gene where checked; the cause of the rest is unknown. The V and J calls and the clone size are those of that table, but D and trimming were determined from the DNA. This sample lists 2,500,000 or so clones; under 95% were detected once. 0.37% of the sample goes to the ten largest clones.

The sequencing input was naive CD4+ T cells from PBMCs. Explained via the paper, the cell subset or site label denotes: CD45RA+ positively selected. This receptor was obtained from a young man in good health. Some clones in this sample may be carry-over from other donors' samples. The receptor chain draws on TRBV18 and TRBJ2-3; the D gene is possibly TRBD2, with 5 bases matching. The nucleotide sequence is given as TGTGCCAGCTCGCAGTCGCGGGTAGCTGGTGTTGATACGCAGTATTTT. Its translation is CASSQSRVAGVDTQYF.